This paragraph reports one T cell receptor (beta chain). The CDR3 does not end in the conserved phenylalanine or tryptophan, so this is likely a read error. No DNA is shown, since the ends of the CDR3 on it are uncertain; the CDR3 is the one TCRdb lists. The sample comes from a study of identical twins. TCRdb fed the 5' RACE reads into MiXCR, producing one record per CDR3 protein. The sample includes 200,000 to 250,000 distinct CDR3 sequences, about 13% seen only once; the top ten take 4% to 5%. These data also formed part of another study, on yellow fever vaccine responses in identical twins.

Sequences were obtained from memory (CD45RO+) T cells sorted from blood. This TCR was sampled from a woman under 30 in good health.

The CDR3: CSASILGRSRI. The V gene is TRBV20-1, the J gene TRBJ1-1. The CDR3 has 11 residues if both end residues are counted. CDR1 and CDR2 from the germline V gene are DFQATT and SNEGSKA (reference sequence).